A single sample gave rise to the 18 T cell receptor beta chains below, sequenced in a study of response to subunit inactivated influenza vaccine (dated by TCRdb to 2016 to 2019). The library was obtained by RT-PCR. The data were produced on an Illumina HiSeq 2500. The public sequencing data were trimmed at Q25 with fastp and processed into clonotypes with MiXCR by TCRdb, which kept only in-frame beta chains. Each entry merges the rows of one CDR3 protein and shows their most common DNA and genes. This sample comprises around 190,000 distinct CDR3 sequences, roughly 14% of them detected only once. In total, the top ten clones hold under 30% of the sample. The sequenced sample was CD8+ T cells sorted from PBMCs, obtained 4 to 6 days after vaccination. Source of these receptors: a man aged 50 to 59 who received an inactivated influenza vaccine. Donor details come from another sample of the same person, matched by shared clones.

This clonotype was recorded at least ten times. The rearrangement links TRBV4-1 to TRBJ2-7; D remains unclear. The length of the CDR3 is 14 residues. V was shortened by 0 bases and J by 5 bases, with 11 bases between the two germline ends. Germline V gives CDR1 MGHRA, CDR2 YSYEKL. The CDR3 DNA follows: TGCGCCAGCAGCCAAGAAACGGTTCGGGACGAGCAGTACTTC. Translation gives CASSQETVRDEQYF.

This clonotype turned up a few times. This chain joins TRBV12-3 or TRBV12-4 and TRBJ2-3; possibly TRBD1 for D (6 bases). V gave up 4 bases and J gave up 2 bases, with 13 bases separating them. The length of the CDR3 is 15 residues. CDR3 sequence (DNA): TGTGCCAGCAGTTCCCCCACAGGGCCCACAGATACGCAGTATTTT. Its translation: CASSSPTGPTDTQYF.

This clonotype has a count of ten or more. J is TRBJ2-7 and V is TRBV7-2; 8 bases match TRBD2. The CDR3 length is 16 residues. V shed 0 bases and J 2 bases; nucleotides not matched to a gene: 6. Germline V lookup: CDR1 SGHTA, CDR2 FQGNSA. Here the CDR3 reads CASSLAVGAGAYEQYF. In nucleotides, the CDR3 is TGTGCCAGCAGCTTAGCTGTCGGAGCGGGAGCCTACGAGCAGTACTTC.

This clonotype was found a few times. The chain couples TRBV2 to TRBJ1-1, with a possible D match to TRBD1 (6 bases). The V gene's germline CDR1 is SNHLY and CDR2 FYNNEI. V shed 5 bases and J shed 6 bases, with 16 bases lying between them. This CDR3 contains 14 residues. The CDR3 nucleotides are TGTGCCAGCAGTCACTCGACAGGCCAGGCTGAAGCTTTCTTT. It is translated as CASSHSTGQAEAFF. Filled out from reference TRBV2 and TRBJ1-1, the complete variable domain reads EPEVTQTPSHQVTQMGQEVILRCVPISNHLYFYWYRQILGQKVEFLVSFYNNEISEKSEIFDDQFSVERPDGSNFTLKIRSTKLEDSAMYFCASSHSTGQAEAFFGQGTRLTVV.

A few counts support this clonotype. A junction end diverges from the germline sequence, so it may reflect a read error. This sequence joins TRBV5-5 and TRBJ2-7; 7 nucleotides agree with TRBD1. The germline V gene has CDR1 SGHKS and CDR2 YYEKEE (reference sequence). The CDR3 extends over 15 amino acids. The CDR3 sequence: CASSLGTVASYEQYF. CDR3 nucleotides: TGTGCCAGCAGTTTGGGGACAGTCGCCTCCTACGAGCAGTACTTC.

This clonotype came up many times. V and J are TRBV7-2 and TRBJ1-3; a weak D match, TRBD1 (5 bases). Per germline, CDR1 SGHTA and CDR2 FQGNSA. V was cut by 1 base and J by 4 bases, with 11 bases left in between. This CDR3 contains 15 residues. The CDR3 coding sequence is TGTGCCAGCAGCTTAGTTGAGGGGTTCGGAAACACCATATATTTT. Amino acid sequence: CASSLVEGFGNTIYF.

The V and J genes are TRBV6-2 or TRBV6-3 and TRBJ2-3; D unclear. Trimming shortened V by 2 bases and J by 5 bases, and 14 bases separated the two germline ends. Germline V gives CDR1 MNHEY, CDR2 SVGEGT. CDR3 size: 15 residues. CDR3 sequence (DNA): TGTGCCAGCAGTTACCGAATTCTAGAACGAGATACGCAGTATTTT. Amino acid sequence: CASSYRILERDTQYF.

There are a few counts of this clonotype. The chain employs TRBV27 and TRBJ2-7; D gene ambiguous. The ends were cut back, 5 bases at V and 5 bases at J, with 10 bases in the middle. The CDR3 is 12 amino acids. CDR1 is MNHEY and CDR2 is SMNVEV in the germline V gene (reference sequence). The CDR3 reads CASSINKNEQYF. Written as DNA, the CDR3 is TGTGCCAGCAGTATTAACAAAAACGAGCAGTACTTC.

The V gene is TRBV6-1, the J gene TRBJ2-7, with TRBD1 identical over 10 bases. Trimming removed 5 bases from V and 3 bases from J; junction bases left unmatched: 4. CDR3 length: 14 amino acids. Germline CDR1 is MNHNS and CDR2 is SASEGT. The CDR3 DNA sequence: TGTGCCAGCAGTCCCGGGACAGGGGACTACGAGCAGTACTTC. Amino acids: CASSPGTGDYEQYF.

This clonotype showed up just a few times. This chain joins TRBV28 and TRBJ2-2; tentative D call: TRBD1 (5 bases). V lost 7 bases and J 4 bases, leaving 10 bases between the germline ends. This CDR3 has 13 residues. Looked up from germline, CDR1 is MDHEN and CDR2 is SYDVKM. DNA for the CDR3: TGTGCCAGCACCCCGACAGTCACCGGGGAGCTGTTTTTT. Protein sequence: CASTPTVTGELFF.

The sample holds a few counts of this clonotype. This chain uses TRBV7-2 with TRBJ2-3; D perhaps matches TRBD1 (5 bases). The CDR3 length is 13 residues. V was cut by 2 bases and J by 4 bases, with 7 bases left in between. CDR1 is SGHTA, CDR2 FQGNSA, per germline. In nucleotides, the CDR3 is TGTGCCAGCAGCTTAACAGGACCAGATACGCAGTATTTT. This codes for CASSLTGPDTQYF.

The sample holds many counts of this clonotype. This chain uses TRBV20-1 with TRBJ2-1; a weak D match, TRBD2 (5 bases). This CDR3 has 14 residues. Trimming stripped 3 bases from V and 9 bases from J, with 18 bases between. Germline CDR1 DFQATT, CDR2 SNEGSKA (reference sequence). CDR3 nucleotides: TGCAGTGCTAGTAGGTCGTCTAGCTCGTTTGAGCAGTTCTTC. This codes for CSASRSSSSFEQFF.

This clonotype was detected once. This CDR3 is CASSYGGELSSGANVLTF. The DNA for the CDR3 is TGTGCCAGCAGTTACGGCGGAGAGCTAAGCTCTGGGGCCAACGTCCTGACTTTC. The chain uses TRBV6-5 and TRBJ2-6; D remains unclear. CDR1 and CDR2 (germline): MNHEY, SVGAGI. The CDR3 consists of 18 residues. Trimming stripped 2 bases from V and 0 bases from J, with 14 bases between.

The sample holds many counts of this clonotype. This chain connects TRBV20-1 to TRBJ1-6; TRBD1 is a possible D gene (5 bases). This CDR3 is 13 amino acids long. Germline CDR1 is DFQATT and CDR2 is SNEGSKA (reference sequence). V dropped 3 bases and J dropped 7 bases, with 10 bases sitting between them. The CDR3 sequence: CSARTVLNSPLHF. Here the CDR3 DNA reads TGCAGTGCTAGGACAGTGCTAAATTCACCCCTCCACTTT.

The CDR3 spells CASRRGSSYEQYF. The CDR3 nucleotides are TGTGCCAGCCGGCGGGGGAGCTCCTACGAGCAGTACTTC. V usage is TRBV7-9 and J usage is TRBJ2-7; 7 nucleotides match TRBD2. The CDR3 totals 13 residues. Germline V lookup: CDR1 SEHNR, CDR2 FQNEAQ (reference sequence). Trimming removed 8 bases from V and 0 bases from J; junction bases left unmatched: 4.

This clonotype came up many times. V usage is TRBV9 and J usage is TRBJ1-1; D remains unclear. Trimming took off 0 bases at V and 3 bases at J, with 3 bases between the two ends. CDR3 length equals 12 residues. CDR1 and CDR2 (germline): SGDLS, YYNGEE. In DNA form, the CDR3 reads TGTGCCAGCAGCGTAGAGGACACTGAAGCTTTCTTT. The encoded protein is CASSVEDTEAFF.

The V gene is TRBV27, the J gene TRBJ2-6, with TRBD1 matching 8 bases. Germline V gene lookup returns CDR1 MNHEY and CDR2 SMNVEV (reference sequence). The CDR3 loop spans 17 amino acids. V gave up 4 bases and J gave up 2 bases; unmatched junction bases: 7. Here the CDR3 reads CASSSGPTGAGANVLTF. DNA for the CDR3: TGTGCCAGCAGTTCCGGCCCGACAGGGGCTGGGGCCAACGTCCTGACTTTC.

In this sample, this clonotype turned up a few times. In nucleotides, the CDR3 is TGTGCCAGCAGTGAAGGGGACCGCGGAATGAGCGAGCAGTACTTC. It specifies CASSEGDRGMSEQYF. The genes are TRBV2 and TRBJ2-7; the D gene could be TRBD1 or TRBD2 (5 bases each). CDR1 is SNHLY, CDR2 FYNNEI, per germline. V was trimmed by 1 base and J by 6 bases, leaving 16 bases between them. The CDR3 is 15 amino acids.